This T cell receptor (beta chain) was identified in a study of blood T cell repertoires in COVID-19. The table came from immunoSEQ multiplex PCR; TCRdb's copy has only in-frame clones and leaves some out. The table lists about 310,000 clones, approximately 88% of them singletons. The CDR3 covers 14 residues. The V end was cut by 2 bases, the J end by 4 bases, with 12 bases between. The germline V gene encodes CDR1 MNHEY and CDR2 SVGAGI. Sample: PBMCs or T cells enriched from blood (not recorded which). This receptor was obtained from a man aged 55 to 70 who had recovered from COVID-19. The gene calls are TRBV6-5 and TRBJ2-7; no reliable D call. The CDR3 DNA reads as TGTGCCAGCAGTTACGCCCACAGATCATACGAGCAGTACTTC. Its translation is CASSYAHRSYEQYF.